The source of this T cell receptor (beta chain) is a study of blood T cell repertoires in COVID-19. The wider study: Acute and convalescent COVID-19 specimens originated in the United States, Italy and Spain. The analysed material was cDNA or gDNA that came from T cells, B-cell-depleted T cells, or PBMCs.

Per the original data handling: Amplifying reference gene primers gave estimates of nucleated cell counts. Produced via immunoSEQ multiplex PCR; TCRdb's table is partial and in-frame only. V and J calls and clone size follow that table, whereas D and trimming were derived from the DNA. The sample lists tens of thousands of clones, roughly nine tenths occurring once. This receptor was taken from a man in his sixties with acute or convalescent COVID-19. Sequenced: peripheral blood.

The CDR3 nucleotides are TGTGCCAGCTCACTCGGAGGTGGCTACACCTTC. Its translation is CASSLGGGYTF. The chain employs TRBV18 and TRBJ1-2; no definite D call. The CDR3 totals 11 residues. Trimming took 4 bases from V and 7 from J, leaving 7 bases between them. CDR1 and CDR2 from the germline V gene are KGHSH and LQKENI.